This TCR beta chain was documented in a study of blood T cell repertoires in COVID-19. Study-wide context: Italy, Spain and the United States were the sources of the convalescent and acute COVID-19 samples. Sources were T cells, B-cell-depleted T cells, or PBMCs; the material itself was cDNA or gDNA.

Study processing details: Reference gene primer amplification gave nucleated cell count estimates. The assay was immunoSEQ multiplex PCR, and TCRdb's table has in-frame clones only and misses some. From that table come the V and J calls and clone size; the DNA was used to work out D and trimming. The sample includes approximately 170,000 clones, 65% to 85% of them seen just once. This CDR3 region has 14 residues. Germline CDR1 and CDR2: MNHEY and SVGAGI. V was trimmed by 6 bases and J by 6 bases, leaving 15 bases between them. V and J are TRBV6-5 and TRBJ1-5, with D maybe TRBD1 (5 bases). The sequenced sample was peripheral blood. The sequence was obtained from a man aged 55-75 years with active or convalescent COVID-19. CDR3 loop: CASSPRERFQPQHF. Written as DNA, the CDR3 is TGTGCCAGCAGCCCCAGGGAAAGGTTTCAGCCCCAGCATTTT.